These T cell receptor beta chains were read from a single sample in a study of Ad26.COV2.S vaccination and SARS-CoV-2 variants. Measured with immunoSEQ multiplex PCR; TCRdb has only the in-frame clones, and not every one. The sample lists about 350,000 clones, about 91% occurring once. This sample comprised peripheral blood, obtained after recovery from COVID-19. The receptors were gathered from a human donor who had recovered from COVID-19. The CDR3 runs from the conserved cysteine through the conserved F or W. Fields, in order: CDR3 protein, CDR3 DNA, V gene, clone size, D gene, J gene. D genes are given only for firm matches. A clone size is listed for some rows: how often the clone was seen (once, few, many), or a class if it is expanded.

cdr3_aa: CASRPLPGQGRRLNTEAFF; cdr3_nt: TGTGCCAGCAGGCCACTTCCGGGACAGGGTAGGAGGTTGAACACTGAAGCTTTCTTT; v_call: TRBV11-2; clone_size: NA; d_call: TRBD1; j_call: TRBJ1-1
cdr3_aa: CASSRRVEETQYF; cdr3_nt: TGTGCCAGCAGTAGGCGGGTCGAAGAGACCCAGTACTTC; v_call: TRBV6-2/TRBV6-3; clone_size: NA; d_call: NA; j_call: TRBJ2-5
cdr3_aa: CASSPTRGVTQYF; cdr3_nt: TGTGCCAGCAGCCCCACCCGGGGAGTTACGCAGTATTTT; v_call: TRBV7-9; clone_size: NA; d_call: NA; j_call: TRBJ2-3
cdr3_aa: CASSPSVADNSPLHF; cdr3_nt: TGTGCCAGCAGCCCCAGCGTGGCTGATAATTCACCCCTCCACTTT; v_call: TRBV13; clone_size: NA; d_call: NA; j_call: TRBJ1-6
cdr3_aa: CASSLEGHGYTF; cdr3_nt: TGTGCCAGCAGTTTGGAGGGGCACGGCTACACCTTC; v_call: TRBV28; clone_size: NA; d_call: NA; j_call: TRBJ1-2
cdr3_aa: CASGPAGGEQYF; cdr3_nt: TGTGCTAGTGGTCCCGCGGGAGGCGAGCAGTACTTC; v_call: TRBV12-5; clone_size: NA; d_call: TRBD2; j_call: TRBJ2-7
cdr3_aa: CASIALGEAGQKNYEQYF; cdr3_nt: TGTGCCAGCATCGCCCTCGGGGAAGCAGGCCAAAAAAACTACGAGCAGTACTTC; v_call: TRBV6-7; clone_size: NA; d_call: NA; j_call: TRBJ2-7
cdr3_aa: CASSVGVTGGAVDTQYF; cdr3_nt: TGTGCCAGCAGCGTAGGCGTGACCGGGGGGGCAGTAGATACGCAGTATTTT; v_call: TRBV9; clone_size: NA; d_call: TRBD2; j_call: TRBJ2-3
cdr3_aa: CASSQQGLGTEAFF; cdr3_nt: TGTGCCAGCAGCCAACAGGGGTTGGGCACTGAAGCTTTCTTT; v_call: TRBV14; clone_size: NA; d_call: NA; j_call: TRBJ1-1
cdr3_aa: CASSGTGDQPQHF; cdr3_nt: TGTGCCAGCAGCGGGACAGGGGATCAGCCCCAGCATTTT; v_call: TRBV7-9; clone_size: few; d_call: TRBD1; j_call: TRBJ1-5
cdr3_aa: CASSRGPHNSPLHF; cdr3_nt: TGTGCCAGCTCTAGGGGACCCCATAATTCACCCCTCCACTTT; v_call: TRBV2; clone_size: NA; d_call: NA; j_call: TRBJ1-6
cdr3_aa: CASSLALTVNTEAFF; cdr3_nt: TGTGCCAGCAGCTTAGCGCTAACGGTAAACACTGAAGCTTTCTTT; v_call: TRBV7-8; clone_size: once; d_call: NA; j_call: TRBJ1-1
cdr3_aa: CASSIDRAPNYGYTF; cdr3_nt: TGTGCCAGCAGCATCGACAGGGCTCCTAACTATGGCTACACCTTC; v_call: TRBV7-9; clone_size: NA; d_call: TRBD1; j_call: TRBJ1-2
cdr3_aa: CASTGGEGPTIYF; cdr3_nt: TGTGCCAGCACCGGAGGGGAGGGGCCTACCATATATTTT; v_call: TRBV9; clone_size: few; d_call: NA; j_call: TRBJ1-3
cdr3_aa: CASVSGVNQPQHF; cdr3_nt: TGTGCCAGCGTCTCGGGGGTAAATCAGCCCCAGCATTTT; v_call: TRBV11-2; clone_size: NA; d_call: NA; j_call: TRBJ1-5
cdr3_aa: CASRRGGGNTQYF; cdr3_nt: TGTGCCAGCAGGAGGGGGGGAGGGAATACGCAGTATTTT; v_call: TRBV6-5; clone_size: once; d_call: NA; j_call: TRBJ2-3
cdr3_aa: CASGRDNSPLHF; cdr3_nt: TGTGCTAGTGGCCGAGATAATTCACCCCTCCACTTT; v_call: TRBV12-5; clone_size: NA; d_call: NA; j_call: TRBJ1-6
cdr3_aa: CASSSPPRQRYGYTF; cdr3_nt: TGTGCCAGCAGCTCCCCCCCAAGGCAGCGATATGGCTACACCTTC; v_call: TRBV5-4; clone_size: NA; d_call: NA; j_call: TRBJ1-2
cdr3_aa: CASSLMGGGRGQPQHF; cdr3_nt: TGTGCCAGCAGCCTAATGGGGGGGGGTCGCGGGCAGCCCCAGCATTTT; v_call: TRBV6-6; clone_size: NA; d_call: NA; j_call: TRBJ1-5
cdr3_aa: CSVFRGKLFF; cdr3_nt: TGCAGCGTTTTTCGTGGAAAACTGTTTTTT; v_call: TRBV29-1; clone_size: NA; d_call: NA; j_call: TRBJ1-4
cdr3_aa: CASSLDRQRSYNSPLHF; cdr3_nt: TGTGCCAGCAGCTTAGATCGTCAGAGATCTTATAATTCACCCCTCCACTTT; v_call: TRBV11-2; clone_size: NA; d_call: NA; j_call: TRBJ1-6
cdr3_aa: CASSPTLNTEAFF; cdr3_nt: TGTGCCAGCAGCCCTACACTGAACACTGAAGCTTTCTTT; v_call: TRBV12-3/TRBV12-4; clone_size: NA; d_call: NA; j_call: TRBJ1-1
cdr3_aa: CASSLAGGEGGYNEQFF; cdr3_nt: TGTGCCAGCAGCTTAGCTGGCGGGGAAGGGGGCTACAATGAGCAGTTCTTC; v_call: TRBV7-6; clone_size: NA; d_call: NA; j_call: TRBJ2-1
cdr3_aa: CASSQAGSNTEAFF; cdr3_nt: TGTGCCAGCAGCCAGGCAGGGAGCAACACTGAAGCTTTCTTT; v_call: TRBV3-1/TRBV3-2; clone_size: NA; d_call: NA; j_call: TRBJ1-1
cdr3_aa: CASSELAGGTDTQYF; cdr3_nt: TGTGCCAGCAGCGAACTAGCGGGGGGAACAGATACGCAGTATTTT; v_call: TRBV9; clone_size: NA; d_call: TRBD2; j_call: TRBJ2-3